Listed below are T cell receptor beta chains from one sample, sequenced in a study of identical twins. In TCRdb, the 5' RACE reads were re-called with MiXCR into one record per CDR3 protein. The sample contains about 890,000 distinct CDR3 sequences, 9% to 15% of which appear only once. These data were also reused for a study on yellow fever vaccine responses in identical twins.

The sequencing input was PBMCs. These receptors came from a woman younger than 35 in good health. Each CDR3 is given with its conserved first and last residue. The D gene is left open where the match is weak. Clone size, where shown, is once, few, many, or a class for clones that have expanded.

TRBV3-1	-	TRBJ2-1	many	TGTGCCAGCAGCCAAGAACCCTGGATCATGCAGTTCTTC	CASSQEPWIMQFF
TRBV10-3	TRBD2	TRBJ2-5	-	TGTGCCATCAGCTCGGGGGGAGAGACCCAGTACTTC	CAISSGGETQYF
TRBV29-1	-	TRBJ2-7	few	TGCAGCGTTGGGGGAGGTAGCTGGGACGAGCAGTACTTC	CSVGGGSWDEQYF
TRBV12-3/TRBV12-4	-	TRBJ2-5	few	TGTGCCAGCAGTAGCACCCGGCAGCGTGAGACCCAGTACTTC	CASSSTRQRETQYF
TRBV4-1	TRBD2	TRBJ2-2	few	TGCGCCAGCAGCCAAGTCACTAGCGGGGGCACCGGGGAGCTGTTTTTT	CASSQVTSGGTGELFF
TRBV11-1	TRBD1	TRBJ2-2	few	TGTGCCAGCAACCGAAGGGTGGCTGAACAGGGGGCAATGAGCACCGGGGAGCTGTTTTTT	CASNRRVAEQGAMSTGELFF
TRBV10-3	-	TRBJ1-2	few	TGTGCCATCAGTGAGCCGAGTAATGGCTACACCTTC	CAISEPSNGYTF
TRBV20-1	-	TRBJ1-1	few	TGCAGTGCTACAACCCTGGGGGGCTACACTGAAGCTTTCTTT	CSATTLGGYTEAFF
TRBV12-3/TRBV12-4	-	TRBJ1-4	many	TGTGCCAGCACTCTGGCCCTGGCGAATGAAAAACTGTTTTTT	CASTLALANEKLFF
TRBV7-8	-	TRBJ2-1	-	-	CASSLVLRATLGAGDEQFF
TRBV4-1	-	TRBJ1-6	-	TGCGCCAGCAGCCCACAAGAGAGGTTGTCACCCCTCCACTTT	CASSPQERLSPLHF
TRBV2	-	TRBJ1-1	-	TGTGCCAGCAGTGAAAGGTTTCCTGAAGCTTTCTTT	CASSERFPEAFF
TRBV19	-	TRBJ1-3	-	TGTGCCAGTAGTTGGGACCGAAACACCATATATTTT	CASSWDRNTIYF
TRBV12-3/TRBV12-4	-	TRBJ1-4	-	TGTGCCAGCAGTTTAGGGGCGGATCAAGAAAAACTGTTTTTT	CASSLGADQEKLFF
TRBV3-1	-	TRBJ2-7	once	TGTGCCAGCAGCCAGCGGGACACTTGCACACGGGAGCAGTACTTC	CASSQRDTCTREQYF
TRBV7-7	-	TRBJ2-1	many	TGTGCCAGCAGCCCTAGCGGAGGGGGTTACAATGAGCAGTTCTTC	CASSPSGGGYNEQFF
TRBV27	-	TRBJ1-6	-	TGTGCCAGCAGCCTCGCAAGCAGGCTCTCCTATAATTCACCCCTCCACTTT	CASSLASRLSYNSPLHF
TRBV20-1	TRBD1	TRBJ2-5	many	TGCAGTGTTACTCCATACGGGACAGGTGACCAAGAGACCCAGTACTTC	CSVTPYGTGDQETQYF
TRBV6-5	-	TRBJ2-3	few	TGTGCCAGCAGTTACTCTGGCAGGGGCACAGATACGCAGTATTTT	CASSYSGRGTDTQYF
TRBV10-3	-	TRBJ2-5	-	TGTGCCATCAGTGAATTTGCAGGCCAAGAGACCCAGTACTTC	CAISEFAGQETQYF
TRBV14	-	TRBJ1-1	few	TGTGCCAGCAGCCAAGATCCGCAGGGTATTCGCGCTTTCTTT	CASSQDPQGIRAFF
TRBV5-1	TRBD1	TRBJ2-7	-	TGCGCCAGCAGCTTGGAGGAGGGACAGGGATCCCACGAGCAGTACTTC	CASSLEEGQGSHEQYF
TRBV7-2	TRBD2	TRBJ2-1	few	TGTGCCAGCAGCTGGGGACTAGCGGGAGTTAATGAGCAGTTCTTC	CASSWGLAGVNEQFF
TRBV12-3/TRBV12-4	-	TRBJ1-2	many	TGTGCCAGCAGTTTAAGCAGGGCTAATGGCTACACCTTC	CASSLSRANGYTF
TRBV24-1	-	TRBJ2-1	-	TGTGCCACCAGTGTCCCGGTGGGGACTGTCCTGGAGCAGTTCTTC	CATSVPVGTVLEQFF
TRBV15	-	TRBJ2-7	few	TGTGCCACCAGCAGAGATCTGGCAACCCAGTACTTC	CATSRDLATQYF
TRBV7-3	TRBD1	TRBJ2-1	-	TGTGCCAGCAGCAGACTAGGGACAGGGAACGATGAGCAGTTCTTC	CASSRLGTGNDEQFF
TRBV27	TRBD1	TRBJ2-5	few	TGTGCCAGCAAGACAGGGATGGAGACCCAGTACTTC	CASKTGMETQYF
TRBV20-1	-	TRBJ1-2	many	TGCAGTGCCCAAGACAGCCGGGGCTCCTATGGCTACACCTTC	CSAQDSRGSYGYTF
TRBV12-3/TRBV12-4	-	TRBJ1-3	-	TGTGCCAGCAGTTTACGCGTAGGCCACACCATATATTTT	CASSLRVGHTIYF
TRBV13	TRBD2	TRBJ2-3	few	TGTGCCAGCAGCTTAGGGACTAGCGGGAGCGGAGATACGCAGTATTTT	CASSLGTSGSGDTQYF
TRBV24-1	TRBD1	TRBJ1-5	few	TGTGCCACCAGTGGTTCCGGGACAGGGGTCCCCCAGCATTTT	CATSGSGTGVPQHF
TRBV5-1	TRBD2	TRBJ2-1	many	TGCGCCAGCAGCCCTGGGACTAGAGAGTACAATGAGCAGTTCTTC	CASSPGTREYNEQFF
TRBV12-3/TRBV12-4	-	TRBJ2-5	-	TGTGCCAGCAGTTTTTACGGTTCGGAGACCCAGTACTTC	CASSFYGSETQYF
TRBV7-9	-	TRBJ2-5	-	TGTGCCAGCAGCCGAACGACAGCCTTGGGGGCGGCCCAGTACTTC	CASSRTTALGAAQYF
TRBV3-1	-	TRBJ1-1	few	TGTGCCAGCAGCCAATCAGAACAGGGAGCTTTCTTT	CASSQSEQGAFF
TRBV7-6	-	TRBJ2-1	few	TGTGCCAGCAGCCGTAGCGACAACTCCGACAATGAGCAGTTCTTC	CASSRSDNSDNEQFF
TRBV10-3	-	TRBJ1-1	many	TGTGCCATCACTCCAGCTCTGAAGAACACTGAAGCTTTCTTT	CAITPALKNTEAFF
TRBV29-1	-	TRBJ1-1	few	TGCAGCGGCTCGGGACGCTTGAACACTGAAGCTTTCTTT	CSGSGRLNTEAFF
TRBV14	-	TRBJ2-1	few	TGTGCCAGCAGCCACGAAGGAGGACGCGATGAGCAGTTCTTC	CASSHEGGRDEQFF
TRBV5-1	-	TRBJ2-1	few	TGCGCCAGCAGCTCGCCTACCGGGACTCCAACCTACAATGAGCAGTTCTTC	CASSSPTGTPTYNEQFF
TRBV20-1	-	TRBJ2-7	few	TGCAGTGCTGAGGACTCGACCCGCTGGGACGAGCAGTACTTC	CSAEDSTRWDEQYF
TRBV4-1	TRBD2	TRBJ2-5	few	TGCGCCAGCAGTCTCCTCCACGGGGGGGGCCAAGAGACCCAGTACTTC	CASSLLHGGGQETQYF
TRBV28	-	TRBJ2-3	few	TGTGCCACCTGGGCCAGCGGGAGCACAGATACGCAGTATTTT	CATWASGSTDTQYF
TRBV12-3/TRBV12-4	-	TRBJ2-7	many	TGTGCCAGCAGTCCTCCAGGGTTGGCCTCCTACGAGCAGTACTTC	CASSPPGLASYEQYF
TRBV20-1	-	TRBJ2-3	-	TGCAGTGCTAGCCCAAGGGACAACACAGATACGCAGTATTTT	CSASPRDNTDTQYF
TRBV19	-	TRBJ2-7	many	TGTGCCAGTAAGGCCGACAGCTACGAGCAGTACTTC	CASKADSYEQYF
TRBV20-1	TRBD2	TRBJ2-2	-	TGCAGTGCAGCGGGACTAGCGGGGTTCGCCGGGGAGCTGTTTTTT	CSAAGLAGFAGELFF
TRBV12-3/TRBV12-4	-	TRBJ2-2	few	TGTGCCAGCAGTTTATGGGTCGGGGAGCTGTTTTTT	CASSLWVGELFF
TRBV2	TRBD2	TRBJ2-2	-	TGTGCCAGCACTGGGTCTAGCGGGAAGAACACCGGGGAGCTGTTTTTT	CASTGSSGKNTGELFF
TRBV12-3/TRBV12-4	TRBD1	TRBJ2-1	many	TGTGCCAGCAGATTACGTACAGGGGGCCCCTACAATGAGCAGTTCTTC	CASRLRTGGPYNEQFF
TRBV3-1	-	TRBJ2-7	few	TGTGCCAGCAGCCATCGGCACTACGAGCAGTACTTC	CASSHRHYEQYF